This paragraph covers one T cell receptor beta chain sequence. Its specific antigen is unknown. No quality values exist for individual bases; no much larger clone is one base distant. The immunoSEQ hsTCRB assay version 4 in survey mode was used to sequence TCRbeta repertoires from genomic DNA. Genomic DNA was diluted to about 10 ng/uL, using up to 1 ug per sample for TCRbeta sequencing. On the study's bioinformatics: TCRbeta data were analyzed in ImmunoSeq Analyzer 3.0, with diversity computed on productive nucleotide rearrangements. The improved Chao index was used to estimate lower-bound TCR diversity, and the Gini coefficient was used to estimate clonality using the Immunarch R package. Different nucleotide rearrangements encoding the same CDR3beta amino acid sequence were treated as distinct clonotypes. Differential abundance analysis identified TCRbeta sequences significantly enriched in antigen-responding cells relative to anti-CD3/anti-CD28-activated cells. GLIPH2 clustered TCRs by predicted peptide-MHC specificity, both within individual participants and across merged participant data sets. Here the immuneACCESS table is served through TCRdb, limited to in-frame sequences with V and J called. Missing clones are a known gap in these copies; in checked studies unresolved V genes cover under half, and the rest lacks a known reason. V, J and clone size reflect that table, while D and trimming were determined from the DNA. Within this sample are tens of thousands of clones, with around 89% of them counted one time only. The top ten hold 0.45% to 0.5% of the sample.

The treatment or condition tag for this specimen amounts to: suppressive antiretroviral therapy. As a nonspecific positive control representing the CD4+ T cell repertoire, the cells were stimulated with anti-CD3/anti-CD28 magnetic beads. Sorting of responding CD4+ T cells was based on upregulation of both CD40 ligand and CD69. HIV-1-infected adults in whom suppressive ART had been started during chronic infection were enrolled as participants. Participants had undetectable plasma HIV-1 RNA below 50 copies/mL for at least 4 years. To be included, participants needed a CD4+ T cell count above 400 cells/uL and a positive CMV serology. Before stimulation, PBMCs were isolated using density centrifugation and then depleted of CD8+ T cells. For roughly 17 hours, CD8-depleted PBMCs were stimulated with anti-CD28/CD49d costimulation, a CD40-blocking antibody, and enfuvirtide, which was added to prevent new infections. Cell sorting was done on a Beckman Coulter MoFlo Legacy or XDP sorter, and dead cells were excluded with propidium iodide. Genomic DNA was extracted with the QIAamp DNA Mini Kit for samples above one million cells, otherwise with the Quick-DNA Microprep Kit.

The CDR3 contains 12 residues, cysteine and phenylalanine counted. Just CDR3 DNA is preserved here, 36 bases in frame from base 1. The germline V gene gives CDR1 as WSHSY and CDR2 as SAAADI. Between the V and J ends, shortened by 4 bases and 1 base respectively, the junction contains 4 bases. The record originates from a study of persistence of HIV-infected CD4 T cells (dated by TCRdb to 2020 to 2022). For the study in its entirety: Suppressive ART had been received by participants for a median of roughly eight years. The clonality of all cells in each sorted population was measured by TCRbeta sequencing, and the clonality of infected cells was measured by proviral sequencing. Anti-CD3/anti-CD28 stimulation activated a higher proportion of cells, with a lower memory fraction, than antigen stimulation. Peripheral blood samples of up to roughly 180 mL were taken at multiple time points, with the exception of two participants who underwent leukapheresis at a single time point. CMV- and HIV-1 Gag-responding CD4+ T cells were isolated from ART-treated individuals so that antigen-driven clonal expansion of HIV-1-infected cells could be examined. In the cross-participant TCR cluster analysis, about 8 participants were included for CMV and over five participants were included for Gag.

The study at large found these results: TCR oligoclonality correlated with proviral oligoclonality within the same sorted populations. Because the TCR analyses were done in bulk, restricting them to just the rare CMV-responding cells that actually carried HIV-1 proviruses was not possible. Few individuals were included in the study, and only a limited range of antigens was tested. Antigen-responding cells were enriched for expanded CDR3beta sequences that were degenerate, which suggests that CD4+ responses to CMV and Gag underwent convergent selection. Significantly lower TCRbeta richness was observed in CMV- and Gag-responding cells than in anti-CD3/anti-CD28-responding cells, and higher oligoclonality was observed in CMV-responding cells than in CD3/CD28-stimulated and Gag-responding cells.

The specimen comprised CD4+ T cells sorted from PBMCs after roughly 17-hour stimulation, sampled from a patient who received antiretroviral therapy. The sample's cell subset or site label is to be understood as: CD40L+CD69+ CD4 T cells responding to anti-CD3/anti-CD28 beads, representing the overall repertoire. The chain links TRBV10-2 with TRBJ1-2; there is no confident call for the D gene. The receptor was derived from an adult woman with HIV who was CMV-seropositive. This receptor carries the CDR3 CASSGGNYGYTF. The DNA is as follows: TGCGCCAGCAGTGGGGGTAACTATGGCTACACCTTC.